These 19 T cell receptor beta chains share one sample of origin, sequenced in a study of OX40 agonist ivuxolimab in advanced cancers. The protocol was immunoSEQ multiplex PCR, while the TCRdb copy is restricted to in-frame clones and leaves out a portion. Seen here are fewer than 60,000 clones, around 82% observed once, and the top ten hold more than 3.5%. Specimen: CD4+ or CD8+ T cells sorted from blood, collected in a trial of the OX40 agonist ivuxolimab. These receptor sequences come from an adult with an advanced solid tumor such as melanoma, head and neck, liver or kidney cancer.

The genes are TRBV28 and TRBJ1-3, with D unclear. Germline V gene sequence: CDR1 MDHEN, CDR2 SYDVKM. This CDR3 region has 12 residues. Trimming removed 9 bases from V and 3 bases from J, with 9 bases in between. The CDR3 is CASKSDGNTIYF. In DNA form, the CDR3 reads TGTGCCAGTAAGTCGGATGGAAACACCATATATTTT.

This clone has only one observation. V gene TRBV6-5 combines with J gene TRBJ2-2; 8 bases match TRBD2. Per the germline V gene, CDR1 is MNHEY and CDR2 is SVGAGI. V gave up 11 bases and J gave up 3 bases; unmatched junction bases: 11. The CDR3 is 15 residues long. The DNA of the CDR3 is TGTGCCGGTCCAGGGCTAGCGGGTCACACCGGGGAGCTGTTTTTT. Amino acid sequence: CAGPGLAGHTGELFF.

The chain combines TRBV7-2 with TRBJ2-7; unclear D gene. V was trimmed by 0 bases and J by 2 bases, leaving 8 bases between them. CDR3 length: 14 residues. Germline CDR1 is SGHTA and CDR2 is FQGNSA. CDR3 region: CASSLALRTYEQYF. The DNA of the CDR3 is TGTGCCAGCAGCTTAGCGCTTAGGACCTACGAGCAGTACTTC.

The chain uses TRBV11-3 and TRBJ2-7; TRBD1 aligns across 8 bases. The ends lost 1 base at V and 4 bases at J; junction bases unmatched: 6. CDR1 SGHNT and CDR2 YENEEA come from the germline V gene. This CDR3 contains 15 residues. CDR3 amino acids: CASSLAAQGAYEQYF. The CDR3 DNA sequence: TGTGCCAGCAGCTTAGCAGCCCAGGGGGCGTACGAGCAGTACTTC.

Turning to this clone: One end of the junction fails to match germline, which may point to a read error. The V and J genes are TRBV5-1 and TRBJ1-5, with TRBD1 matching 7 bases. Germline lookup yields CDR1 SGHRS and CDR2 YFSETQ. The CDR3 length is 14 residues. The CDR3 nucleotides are TGTGCCAGCAGCTTACAGGGGATCAATCAGCCCCAGCATTTT. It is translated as CASSLQGINQPQHF.

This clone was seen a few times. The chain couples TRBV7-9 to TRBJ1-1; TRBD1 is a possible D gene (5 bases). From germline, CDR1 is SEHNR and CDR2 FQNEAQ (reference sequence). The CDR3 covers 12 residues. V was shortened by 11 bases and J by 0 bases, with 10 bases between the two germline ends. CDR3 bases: TGTGCCGGAGGGGCGGTGAACACTGAAGCTTTCTTT. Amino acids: CAGGAVNTEAFF.

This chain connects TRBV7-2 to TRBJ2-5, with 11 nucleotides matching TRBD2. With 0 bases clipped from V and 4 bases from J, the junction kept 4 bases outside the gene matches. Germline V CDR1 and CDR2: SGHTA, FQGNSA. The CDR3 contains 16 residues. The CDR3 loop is CASSLAPSGGRETQYF. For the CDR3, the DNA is TGTGCCAGCAGCTTAGCGCCTAGCGGGGGGAGAGAGACCCAGTACTTC.

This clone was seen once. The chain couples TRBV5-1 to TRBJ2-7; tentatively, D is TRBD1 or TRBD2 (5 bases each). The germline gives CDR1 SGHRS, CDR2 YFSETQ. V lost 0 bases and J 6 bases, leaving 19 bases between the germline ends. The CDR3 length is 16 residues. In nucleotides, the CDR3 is TGCGCCAGCAGCTTGGAGGGGACGCCAGGTCACCGCGAGCAGTACTTC. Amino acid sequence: CASSLEGTPGHREQYF.

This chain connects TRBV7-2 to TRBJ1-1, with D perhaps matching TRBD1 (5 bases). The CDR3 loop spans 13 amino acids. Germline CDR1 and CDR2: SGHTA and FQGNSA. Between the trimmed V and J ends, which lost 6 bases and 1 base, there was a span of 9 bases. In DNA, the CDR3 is TGTGCCAGCAGACCCGGGGGGAACACTGAAGCTTTCTTT. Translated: CASRPGGNTEAFF.

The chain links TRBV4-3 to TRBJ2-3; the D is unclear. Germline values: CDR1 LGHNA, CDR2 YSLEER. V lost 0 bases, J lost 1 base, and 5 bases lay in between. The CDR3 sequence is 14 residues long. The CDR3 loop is CASSQDGGTDTQYF. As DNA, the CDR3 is TGCGCCAGCAGCCAAGATGGGGGCACAGATACGCAGTATTTT.

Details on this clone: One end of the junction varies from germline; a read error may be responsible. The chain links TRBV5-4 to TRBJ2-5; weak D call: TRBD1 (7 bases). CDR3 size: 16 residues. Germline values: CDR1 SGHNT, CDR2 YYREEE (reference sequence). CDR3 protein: CASSQAPRGTQETQYF. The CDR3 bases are TGCGCCAGCAGCCAAGCTCCCAGGGGGACTCAAGAGACCCAGTACTTC.

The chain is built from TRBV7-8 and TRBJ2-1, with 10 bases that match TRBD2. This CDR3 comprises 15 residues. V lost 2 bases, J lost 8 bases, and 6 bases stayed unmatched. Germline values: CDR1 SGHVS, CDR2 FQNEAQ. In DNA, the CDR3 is TGTGCCAGCAGCTTACTAGCGGGAGAGGGTGATGAGCAGTTCTTC. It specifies CASSLLAGEGDEQFF.

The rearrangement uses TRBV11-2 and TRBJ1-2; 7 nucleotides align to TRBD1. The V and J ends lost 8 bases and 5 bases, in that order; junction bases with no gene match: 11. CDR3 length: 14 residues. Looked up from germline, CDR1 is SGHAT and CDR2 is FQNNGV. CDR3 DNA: TGTGCCAGCGCCAAGGGACAGCAGTCTTATGGCTACACCTTC. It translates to CASAKGQQSYGYTF.

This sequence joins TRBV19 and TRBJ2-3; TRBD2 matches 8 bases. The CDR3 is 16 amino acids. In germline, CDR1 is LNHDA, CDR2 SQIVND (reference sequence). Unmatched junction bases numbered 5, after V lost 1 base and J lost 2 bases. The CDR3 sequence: CASSIVQGLDTDTQYF. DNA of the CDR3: TGTGCCAGTAGTATAGTTCAGGGACTAGACACAGATACGCAGTATTTT.

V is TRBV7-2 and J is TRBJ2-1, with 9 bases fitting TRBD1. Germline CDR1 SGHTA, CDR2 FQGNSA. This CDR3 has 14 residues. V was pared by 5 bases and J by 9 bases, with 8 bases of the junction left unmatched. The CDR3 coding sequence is TGTGCCAGCAGCCTACAGGGGGCCTATGGTGAGCAGTTCTTC. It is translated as CASSLQGAYGEQFF.

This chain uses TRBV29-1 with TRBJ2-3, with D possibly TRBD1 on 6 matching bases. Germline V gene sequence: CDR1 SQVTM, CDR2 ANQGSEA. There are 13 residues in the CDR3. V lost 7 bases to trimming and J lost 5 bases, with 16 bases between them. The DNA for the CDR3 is TGCAGCGATTCCCAGGGGATGGGAGATACGCAGTATTTT. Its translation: CSDSQGMGDTQYF.

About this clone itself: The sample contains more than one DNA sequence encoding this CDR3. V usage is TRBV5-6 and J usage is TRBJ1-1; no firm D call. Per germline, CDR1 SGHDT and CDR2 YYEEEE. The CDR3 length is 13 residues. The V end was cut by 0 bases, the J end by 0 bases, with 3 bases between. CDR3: CASSLGLNTEAFF. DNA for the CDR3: TGTGCCAGCAGCTTGGGCCTGAACACTGAAGCTTTCTTT.

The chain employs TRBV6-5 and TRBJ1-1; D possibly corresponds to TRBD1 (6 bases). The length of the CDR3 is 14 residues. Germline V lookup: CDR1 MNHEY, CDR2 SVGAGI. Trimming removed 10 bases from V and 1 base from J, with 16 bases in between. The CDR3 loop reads CATHGGRRNTEAFF. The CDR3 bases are TGTGCCACGCACGGGGGGCGGAGGAACACTGAAGCTTTCTTT.

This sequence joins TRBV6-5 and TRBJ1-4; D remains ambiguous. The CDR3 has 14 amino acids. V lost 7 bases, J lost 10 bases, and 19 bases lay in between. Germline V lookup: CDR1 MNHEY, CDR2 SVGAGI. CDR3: CASTLSRRHGKLFF. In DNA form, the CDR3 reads TGTGCCAGCACCCTCAGCAGGAGGCACGGAAAACTGTTTTTT.